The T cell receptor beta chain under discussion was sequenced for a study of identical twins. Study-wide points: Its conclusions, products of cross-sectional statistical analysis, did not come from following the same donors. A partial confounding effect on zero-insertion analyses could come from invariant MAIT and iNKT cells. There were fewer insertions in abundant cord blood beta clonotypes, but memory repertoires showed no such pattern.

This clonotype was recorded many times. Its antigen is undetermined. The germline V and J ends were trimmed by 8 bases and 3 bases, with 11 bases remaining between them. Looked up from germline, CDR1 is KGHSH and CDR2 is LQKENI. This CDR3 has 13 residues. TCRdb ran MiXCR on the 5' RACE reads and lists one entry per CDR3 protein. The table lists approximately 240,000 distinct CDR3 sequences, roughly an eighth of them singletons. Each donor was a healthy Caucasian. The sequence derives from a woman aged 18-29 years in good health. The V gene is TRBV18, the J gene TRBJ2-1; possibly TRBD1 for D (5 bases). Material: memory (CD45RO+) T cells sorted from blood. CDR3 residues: CASSPQGYNEQFF. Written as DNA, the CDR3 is TGTGCCAGCAGCCCCCAGGGCTACAATGAGCAGTTCTTC.